This paragraph covers one TCR beta chain sequence. The same CDR3 is also encoded by other DNA sequences in this sample. CDR1 and CDR2 from the germline V gene are SGHTA and FQGNSA. Trimming stripped 4 bases from V and 5 bases from J, with 11 bases between. This CDR3 contains 14 residues. Only in-frame clones appear in the TCRdb table, and some are missing; sequencing was by immunoSEQ multiplex PCR. The data hold fewer than 400,000 clones, with approximately 90% observed a single time. Study members were between roughly 18 and 100 years old and lived in 20 to 25 US regions. Individuals in the exposed group had encountered a COVID-19 case within 2 weeks preceding study entry. The data belong to a study of blood T cell repertoires in COVID-19. Whole-study context: From T cells, B-cell-depleted T cells, or PBMCs came the material, which was cDNA or gDNA.

Sequenced input: PBMCs or T cells enriched from blood (not recorded which). This chain links TRBV7-2 with TRBJ1-4, with a weak D call TRBD1 (6 bases). This clonotype originated in a woman aged 30 to 39 who had been exposed to COVID-19. The DNA for the CDR3 is TGTGCCAGCAGCTCGGACAGCTTGAATGAAAAACTGTTTTTT. This translates into CASSSDSLNEKLFF.